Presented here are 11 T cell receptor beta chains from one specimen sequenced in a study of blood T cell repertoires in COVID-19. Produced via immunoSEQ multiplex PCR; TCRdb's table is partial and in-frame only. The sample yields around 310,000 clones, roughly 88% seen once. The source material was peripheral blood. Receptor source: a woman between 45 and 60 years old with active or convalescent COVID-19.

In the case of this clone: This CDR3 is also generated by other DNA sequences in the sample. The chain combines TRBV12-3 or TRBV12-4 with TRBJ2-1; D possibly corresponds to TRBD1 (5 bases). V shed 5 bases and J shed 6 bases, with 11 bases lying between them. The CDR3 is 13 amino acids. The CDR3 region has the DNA TGTGCCAGCAGTCCCCAGGGCCGCAATGAGCAGTTCTTC. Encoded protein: CASSPQGRNEQFF.

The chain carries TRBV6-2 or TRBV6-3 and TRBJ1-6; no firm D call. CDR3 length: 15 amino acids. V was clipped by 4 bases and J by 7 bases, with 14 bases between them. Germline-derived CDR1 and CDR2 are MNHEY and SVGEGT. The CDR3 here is CASSFPGRENSPLHF. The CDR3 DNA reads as TGTGCCAGCAGTTTTCCCGGGAGGGAAAATTCACCCCTCCACTTT.

DNA for the CDR3: TGTGCCAGCAGTTTGACGGGAGGGGGATACAATGAGCAGTTCTTC. This gives the protein CASSLTGGGYNEQFF. The rearrangement joins TRBV27 to TRBJ2-1, with TRBD2 identical over 8 bases. J was trimmed by 4 bases and V by 3 bases; bases with no gene match: 5. This CDR3 comprises 15 residues. Germline lookup yields CDR1 MNHEY and CDR2 SMNVEV (reference sequence).

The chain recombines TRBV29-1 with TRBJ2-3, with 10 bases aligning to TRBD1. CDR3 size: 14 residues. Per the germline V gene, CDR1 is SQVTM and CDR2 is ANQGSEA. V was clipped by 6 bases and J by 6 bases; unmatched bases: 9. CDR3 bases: TGCAGCGTCTTGGACAGGGGGAAACCGGATACGCAGTATTTT. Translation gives CSVLDRGKPDTQYF.

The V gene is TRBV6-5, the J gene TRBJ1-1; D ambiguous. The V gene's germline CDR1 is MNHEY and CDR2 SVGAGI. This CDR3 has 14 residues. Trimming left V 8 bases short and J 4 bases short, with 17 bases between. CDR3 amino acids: CASYPPEGGTEAFF. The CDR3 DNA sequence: TGTGCCAGCTATCCCCCAGAGGGCGGCACTGAAGCTTTCTTT.

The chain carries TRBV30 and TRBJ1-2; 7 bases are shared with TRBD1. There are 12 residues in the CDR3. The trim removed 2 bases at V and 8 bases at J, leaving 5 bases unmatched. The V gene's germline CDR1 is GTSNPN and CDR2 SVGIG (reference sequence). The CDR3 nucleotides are TGTGCCTGGAGTTCGACAGGGTCCGGCTACACCTTC. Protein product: CAWSSTGSGYTF.

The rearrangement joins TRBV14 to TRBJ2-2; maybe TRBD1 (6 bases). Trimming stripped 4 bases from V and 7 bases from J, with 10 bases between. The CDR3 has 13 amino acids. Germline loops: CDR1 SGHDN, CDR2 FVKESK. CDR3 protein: CASSPTGFGELFF. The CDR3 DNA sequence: TGTGCCAGCAGCCCGACAGGATTCGGGGAGCTGTTTTTT. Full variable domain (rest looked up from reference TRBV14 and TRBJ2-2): EAGVTQFPSHSVIEKGQTVTLRCDPISGHDNLYWYRRVMGKEIKFLLHFVKESKQDESGMPNNRFLAERTGGTYSTLKVQPAELEDSGVYFCASSPTGFGELFFGEGSRLTVL.

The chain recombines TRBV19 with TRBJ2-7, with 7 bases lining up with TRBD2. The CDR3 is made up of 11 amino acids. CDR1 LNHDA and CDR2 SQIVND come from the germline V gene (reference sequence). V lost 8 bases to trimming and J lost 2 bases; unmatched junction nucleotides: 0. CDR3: CASGRAYEQYF. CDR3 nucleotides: TGTGCCAGTGGGAGGGCCTACGAGCAGTACTTC.

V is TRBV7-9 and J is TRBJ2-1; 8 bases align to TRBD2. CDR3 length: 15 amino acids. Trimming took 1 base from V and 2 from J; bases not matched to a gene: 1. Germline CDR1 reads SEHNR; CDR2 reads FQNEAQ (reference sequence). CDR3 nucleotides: TGTGCCAGCAGCTTAGACGGGAGGGCCTACAATGAGCAGTTCTTC. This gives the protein CASSLDGRAYNEQFF.

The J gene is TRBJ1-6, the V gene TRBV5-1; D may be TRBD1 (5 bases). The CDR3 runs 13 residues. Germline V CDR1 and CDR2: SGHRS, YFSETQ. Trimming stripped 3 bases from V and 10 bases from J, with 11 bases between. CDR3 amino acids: CASSSEGRSPLHF. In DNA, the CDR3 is TGCGCCAGCAGCTCGGAGGGGAGATCACCCCTCCACTTT.

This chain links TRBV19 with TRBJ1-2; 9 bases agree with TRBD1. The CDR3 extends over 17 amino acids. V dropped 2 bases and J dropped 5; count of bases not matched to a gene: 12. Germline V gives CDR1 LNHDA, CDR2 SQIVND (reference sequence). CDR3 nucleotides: TGTGCCAGTAGTATAAAGAAAACAGGGGGCGCACAGTATGGCTACACCTTC. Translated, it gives CASSIKKTGGAQYGYTF.